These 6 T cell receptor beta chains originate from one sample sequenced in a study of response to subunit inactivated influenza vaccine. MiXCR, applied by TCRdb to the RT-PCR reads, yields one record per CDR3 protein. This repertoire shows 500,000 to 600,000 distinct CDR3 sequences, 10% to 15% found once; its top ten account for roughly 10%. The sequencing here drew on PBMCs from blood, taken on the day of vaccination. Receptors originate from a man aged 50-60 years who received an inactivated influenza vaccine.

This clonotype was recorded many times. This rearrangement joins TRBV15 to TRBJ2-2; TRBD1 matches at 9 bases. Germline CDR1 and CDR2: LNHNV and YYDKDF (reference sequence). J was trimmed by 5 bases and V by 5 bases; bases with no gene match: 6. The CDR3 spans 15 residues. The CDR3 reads CATSSDRGRTGELFF. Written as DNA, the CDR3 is TGTGCCACCAGCTCTGACAGGGGGAGAACCGGGGAGCTGTTTTTT.

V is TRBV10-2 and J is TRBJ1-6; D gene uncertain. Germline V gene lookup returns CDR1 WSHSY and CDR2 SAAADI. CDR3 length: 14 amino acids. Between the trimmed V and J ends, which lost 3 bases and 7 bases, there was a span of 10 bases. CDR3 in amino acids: CASSDWPENSPLHF. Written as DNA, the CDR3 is TGCGCCAGCAGTGATTGGCCAGAAAATTCACCCCTCCACTTT.

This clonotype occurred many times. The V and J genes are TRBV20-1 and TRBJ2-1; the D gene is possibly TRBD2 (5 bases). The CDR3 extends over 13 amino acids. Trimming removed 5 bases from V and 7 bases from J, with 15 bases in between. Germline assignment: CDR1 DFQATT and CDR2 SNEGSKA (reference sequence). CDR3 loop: CSAGIPGRNEQFF. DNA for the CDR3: TGCAGTGCTGGAATTCCTGGGAGAAATGAGCAGTTCTTC.

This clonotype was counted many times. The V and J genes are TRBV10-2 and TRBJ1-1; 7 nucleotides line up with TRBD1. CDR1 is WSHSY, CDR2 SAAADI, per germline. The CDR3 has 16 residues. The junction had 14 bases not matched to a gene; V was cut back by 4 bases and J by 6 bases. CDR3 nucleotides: TGCGCCAGCAGTGTGGCCAGGGGGGCCCCTGGACCTGAAGCTTTCTTT. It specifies CASSVARGAPGPEAFF.

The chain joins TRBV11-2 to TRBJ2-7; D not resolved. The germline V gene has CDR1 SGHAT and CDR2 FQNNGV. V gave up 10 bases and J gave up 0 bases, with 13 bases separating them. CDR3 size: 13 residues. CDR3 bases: TGTGCCACTAGGACGGTCCGCTCCTACGAGCAGTACTTC. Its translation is CATRTVRSYEQYF.

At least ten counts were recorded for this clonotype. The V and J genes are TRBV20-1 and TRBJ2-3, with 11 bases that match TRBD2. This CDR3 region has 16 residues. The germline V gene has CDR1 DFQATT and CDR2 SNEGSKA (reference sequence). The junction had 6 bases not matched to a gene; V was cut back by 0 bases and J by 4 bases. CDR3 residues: CSARDSSGRWSDTQYF. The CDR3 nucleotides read TGCAGTGCTAGAGATTCTAGCGGGAGGTGGTCAGATACGCAGTATTTT.